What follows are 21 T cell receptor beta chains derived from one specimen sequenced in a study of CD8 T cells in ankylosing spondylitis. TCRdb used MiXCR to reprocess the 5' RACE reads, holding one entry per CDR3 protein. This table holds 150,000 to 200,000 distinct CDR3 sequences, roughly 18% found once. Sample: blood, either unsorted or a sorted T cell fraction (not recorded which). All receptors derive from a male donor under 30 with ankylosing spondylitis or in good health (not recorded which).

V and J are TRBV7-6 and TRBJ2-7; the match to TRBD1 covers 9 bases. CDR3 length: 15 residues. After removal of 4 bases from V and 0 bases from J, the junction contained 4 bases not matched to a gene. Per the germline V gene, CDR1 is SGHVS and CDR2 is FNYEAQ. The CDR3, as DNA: TGTGCCAGCAGCTCCGGACAGGGGAGCTCCTACGAGCAGTACTTC. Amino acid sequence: CASSSGQGSSYEQYF. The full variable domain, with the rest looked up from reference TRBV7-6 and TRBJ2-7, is GAGVSQSPRYKVTKRGQDVALRCDPISGHVSLYWYRQALGQGPEFLTYFNYEAQQDKSGLPNDRFSAERPEGSISTLTIQRTEQRDSAMYRCASSSGQGSSYEQYFGPGTRLTVT.

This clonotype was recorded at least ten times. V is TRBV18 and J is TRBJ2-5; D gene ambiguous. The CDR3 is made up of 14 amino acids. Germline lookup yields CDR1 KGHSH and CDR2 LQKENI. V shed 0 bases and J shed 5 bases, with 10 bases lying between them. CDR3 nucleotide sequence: TGTGCCAGCTCACCACCGTCCACGTCCGAGACCCAGTACTTC. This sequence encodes CASSPPSTSETQYF. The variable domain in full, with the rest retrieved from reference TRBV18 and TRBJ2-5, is NAGVMQNPRHLVRRRGQEARLRCSPMKGHSHVYWYRQLPEEGLKFMVYLQKENIIDESGMPKERFSAEFPKEGPSILRIQQVVRGDSAAYFCASSPPSTSETQYFGPGTRLLVL.

The chain's CDR3 is CASSTGQGTYEQYF. CDR3 nucleotide sequence: TGTGCCAGCAGTACGGGACAGGGAACCTACGAGCAGTACTTC. The chain employs TRBV6-6 and TRBJ2-7, with 9 bases matching TRBD1. J lost 2 bases, V lost 5 bases, and 4 bases had no gene match. Germline V gene data show CDR1 as MNHNY and CDR2 as SVGAGI (reference sequence). This CDR3 is 14 amino acids long.

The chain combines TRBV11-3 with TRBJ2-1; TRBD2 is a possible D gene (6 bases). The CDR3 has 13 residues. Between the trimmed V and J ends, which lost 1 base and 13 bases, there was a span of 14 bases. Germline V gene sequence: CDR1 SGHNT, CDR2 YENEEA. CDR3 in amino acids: CASSLVGGGYQFF. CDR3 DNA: TGTGCCAGCAGCTTAGTGGGAGGTGGTTATCAGTTCTTC.

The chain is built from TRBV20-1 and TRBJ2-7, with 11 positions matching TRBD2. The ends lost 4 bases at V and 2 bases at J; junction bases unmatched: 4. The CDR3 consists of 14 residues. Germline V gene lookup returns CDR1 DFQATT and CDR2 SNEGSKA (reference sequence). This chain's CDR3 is CSATNSGRAYEQYF. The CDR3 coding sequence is TGCAGTGCTACGAATAGCGGGAGGGCCTACGAGCAGTACTTC.

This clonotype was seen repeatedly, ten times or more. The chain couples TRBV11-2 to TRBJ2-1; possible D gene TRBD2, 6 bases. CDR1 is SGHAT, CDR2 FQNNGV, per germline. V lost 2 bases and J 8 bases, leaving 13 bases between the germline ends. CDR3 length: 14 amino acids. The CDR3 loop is CASSLQAPGDEQFF. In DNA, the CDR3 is TGTGCCAGCAGCTTACAGGCGCCGGGGGATGAGCAGTTCTTC.

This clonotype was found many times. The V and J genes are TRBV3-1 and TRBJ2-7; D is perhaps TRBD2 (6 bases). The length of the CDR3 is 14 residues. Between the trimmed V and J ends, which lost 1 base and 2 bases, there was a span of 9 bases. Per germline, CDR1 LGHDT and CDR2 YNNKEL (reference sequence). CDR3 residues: CASSQGAGPYEQYF. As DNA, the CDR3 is TGTGCCAGCAGCCAAGGGGCGGGACCCTACGAGCAGTACTTC.

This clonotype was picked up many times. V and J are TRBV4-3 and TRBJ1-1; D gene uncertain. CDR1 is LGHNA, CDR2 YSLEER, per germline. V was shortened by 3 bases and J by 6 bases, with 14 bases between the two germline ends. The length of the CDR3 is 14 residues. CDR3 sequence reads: CASSQSRGGPEAFF. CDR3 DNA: TGCGCCAGCAGCCAGTCCCGGGGAGGGCCTGAAGCTTTCTTT.

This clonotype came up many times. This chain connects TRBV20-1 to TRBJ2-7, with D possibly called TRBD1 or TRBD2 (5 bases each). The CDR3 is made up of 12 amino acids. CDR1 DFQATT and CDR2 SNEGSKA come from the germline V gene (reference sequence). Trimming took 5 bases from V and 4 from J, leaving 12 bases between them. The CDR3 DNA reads TGCAGTGCTGACCGGGACCCGTACGAGCAGTACTTC. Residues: CSADRDPYEQYF.

CDR3 nucleotides: TGTGCCATCCGGACCCCAAGCTCCTACAATGAGCAGTTCTTC. Protein product: CAIRTPSSYNEQFF. The genes are TRBV10-3 and TRBJ2-1; D gene uncertain. From germline, CDR1 is ENHRY and CDR2 SYGVKD. V shed 8 bases and J shed 0 bases, with 11 bases lying between them. This CDR3 spans 14 amino acids.

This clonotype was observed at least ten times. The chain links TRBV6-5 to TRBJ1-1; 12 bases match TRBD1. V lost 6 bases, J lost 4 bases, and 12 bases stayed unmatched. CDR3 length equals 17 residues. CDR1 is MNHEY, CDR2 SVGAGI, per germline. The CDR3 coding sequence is TGTGCCAGCAGCTCGGGACAGGGGGCGTTACCGGTCACTGAAGCTTTCTTT. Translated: CASSSGQGALPVTEAFF.

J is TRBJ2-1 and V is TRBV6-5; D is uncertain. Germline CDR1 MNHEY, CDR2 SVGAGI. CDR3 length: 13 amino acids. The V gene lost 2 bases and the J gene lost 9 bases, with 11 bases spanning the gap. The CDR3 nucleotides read TGTGCCAGCAGTTACGGGGAACAATCTGAGCAGTTCTTC. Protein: CASSYGEQSEQFF.

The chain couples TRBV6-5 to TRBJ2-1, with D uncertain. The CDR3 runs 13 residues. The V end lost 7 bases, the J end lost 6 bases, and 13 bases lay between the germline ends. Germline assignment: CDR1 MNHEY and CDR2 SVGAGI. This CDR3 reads CASMPGPPNEQFF. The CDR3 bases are TGTGCCAGCATGCCTGGCCCTCCCAATGAGCAGTTCTTC.

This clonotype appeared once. In DNA, the CDR3 is TGCAGCGGCCGACCCCTAGCCAATGAGCAGTTCTTC. This translates into CSGRPLANEQFF. This chain joins TRBV29-1 and TRBJ2-1, with a weak D call TRBD2 (5 bases). CDR1 and CDR2 from the germline V gene are SQVTM and ANQGSEA. The CDR3 is 12 amino acids. The V and J ends lost 7 bases and 6 bases respectively, with 13 bases between them.

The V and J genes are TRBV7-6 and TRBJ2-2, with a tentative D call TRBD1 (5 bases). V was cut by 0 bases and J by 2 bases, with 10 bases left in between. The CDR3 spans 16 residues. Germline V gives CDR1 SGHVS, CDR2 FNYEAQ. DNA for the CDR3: TGTGCCAGCAGCTTAGCGCAGGGCAGAAACACCGGGGAGCTGTTTTTT. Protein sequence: CASSLAQGRNTGELFF.

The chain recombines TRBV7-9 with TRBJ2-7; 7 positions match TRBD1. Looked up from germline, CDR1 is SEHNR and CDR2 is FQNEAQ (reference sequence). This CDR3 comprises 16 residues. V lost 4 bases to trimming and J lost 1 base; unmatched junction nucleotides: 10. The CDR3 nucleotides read TGTGCCAGCAGCTCGCCCACCGGGACAGCTTCCTACGAGCAGTACTTC. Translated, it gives CASSSPTGTASYEQYF.

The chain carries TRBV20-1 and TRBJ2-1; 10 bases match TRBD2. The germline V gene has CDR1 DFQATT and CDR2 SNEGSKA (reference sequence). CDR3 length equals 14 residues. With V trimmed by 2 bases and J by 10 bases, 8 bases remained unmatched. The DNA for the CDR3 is TGCAGTGCTAGACTAGCGGGGGCTAGAAGGGAGCAGTTCTTC. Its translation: CSARLAGARREQFF.

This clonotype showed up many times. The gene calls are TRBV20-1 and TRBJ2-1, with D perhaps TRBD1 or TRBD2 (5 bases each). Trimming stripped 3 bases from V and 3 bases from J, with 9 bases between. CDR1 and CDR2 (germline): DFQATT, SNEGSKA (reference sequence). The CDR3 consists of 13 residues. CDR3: CSASGDRYNEQFF. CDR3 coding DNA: TGCAGTGCTAGTGGGGACCGCTACAATGAGCAGTTCTTC.

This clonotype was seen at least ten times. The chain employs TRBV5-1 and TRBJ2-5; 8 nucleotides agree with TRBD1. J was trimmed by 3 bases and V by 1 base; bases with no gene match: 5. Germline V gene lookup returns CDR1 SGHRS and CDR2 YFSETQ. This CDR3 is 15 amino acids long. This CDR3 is CASSLQGAHEETQYF. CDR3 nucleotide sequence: TGCGCCAGCAGCTTGCAGGGGGCGCATGAAGAGACCCAGTACTTC.

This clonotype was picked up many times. CDR3 in amino acids: CATETGSNTGELFF. The CDR3 nucleotides are TGTGCCACTGAGACAGGGTCGAACACCGGGGAGCTGTTTTTT. The genes are TRBV10-3 and TRBJ2-2; 7 bases match TRBD1. Losses at the gene ends were 10 bases for V and 0 bases for J; bases not matched to a gene: 5. CDR1 ENHRY and CDR2 SYGVKD come from the germline V gene. The CDR3 has 14 amino acids.

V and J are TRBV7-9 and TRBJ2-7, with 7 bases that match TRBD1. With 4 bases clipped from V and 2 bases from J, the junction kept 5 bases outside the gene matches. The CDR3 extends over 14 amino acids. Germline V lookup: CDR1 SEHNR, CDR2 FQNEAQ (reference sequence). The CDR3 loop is CASSSRQGPYEQYF. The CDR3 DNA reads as TGTGCCAGCAGCTCAAGACAGGGCCCCTACGAGCAGTACTTC.